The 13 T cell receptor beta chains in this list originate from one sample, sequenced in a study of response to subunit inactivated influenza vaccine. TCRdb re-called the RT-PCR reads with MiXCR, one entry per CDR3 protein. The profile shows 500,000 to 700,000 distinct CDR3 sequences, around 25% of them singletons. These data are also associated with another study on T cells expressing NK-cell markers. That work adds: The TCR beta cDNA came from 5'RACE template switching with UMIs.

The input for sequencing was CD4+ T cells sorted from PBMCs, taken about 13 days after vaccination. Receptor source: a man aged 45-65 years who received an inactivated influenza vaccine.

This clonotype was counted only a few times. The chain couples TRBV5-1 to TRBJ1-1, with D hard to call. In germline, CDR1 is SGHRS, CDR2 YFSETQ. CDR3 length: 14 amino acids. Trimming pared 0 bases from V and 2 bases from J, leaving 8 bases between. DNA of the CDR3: TGCGCCAGCAGCTTGGGAATCGCTAACACTGAAGCTTTCTTT. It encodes CASSLGIANTEAFF.

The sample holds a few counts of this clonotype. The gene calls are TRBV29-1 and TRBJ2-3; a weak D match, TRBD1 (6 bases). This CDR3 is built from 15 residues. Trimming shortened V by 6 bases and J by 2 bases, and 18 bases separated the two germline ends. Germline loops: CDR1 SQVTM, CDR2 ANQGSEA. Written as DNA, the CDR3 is TGCAGCGTCGCAAGGCATACAGGGTTCACAGATACGCAGTATTTT. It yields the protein CSVARHTGFTDTQYF.

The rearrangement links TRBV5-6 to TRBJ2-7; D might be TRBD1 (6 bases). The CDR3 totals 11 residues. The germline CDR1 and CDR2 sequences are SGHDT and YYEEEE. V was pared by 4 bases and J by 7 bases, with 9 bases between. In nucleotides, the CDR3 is TGTGCCAGCAGCCAAGACAGGGAGCAGTACTTC. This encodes CASSQDREQYF. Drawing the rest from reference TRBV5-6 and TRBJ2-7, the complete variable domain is DAGVTQSPTHLIKTRGQQVTLRCSPKSGHDTVSWYQQALGQGPQFIFQYYEEEERQRGNFPDRFSGHQFPNYSSELNVNALLLGDSALYLCASSQDREQYFGPGTRLTVT.

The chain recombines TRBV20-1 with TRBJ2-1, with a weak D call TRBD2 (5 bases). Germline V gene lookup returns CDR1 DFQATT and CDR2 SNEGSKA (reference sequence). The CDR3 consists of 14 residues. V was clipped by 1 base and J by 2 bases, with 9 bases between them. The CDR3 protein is CSARGAVAYNEQFF. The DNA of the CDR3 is TGCAGTGCTAGAGGAGCGGTGGCCTACAATGAGCAGTTCTTC.

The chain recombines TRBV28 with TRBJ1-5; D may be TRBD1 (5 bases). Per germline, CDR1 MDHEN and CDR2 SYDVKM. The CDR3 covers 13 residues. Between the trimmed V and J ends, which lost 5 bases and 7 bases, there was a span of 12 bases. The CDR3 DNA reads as TGTGCCAGCAGTCCCACCAGGGTGCAGCCCCAGCATTTT. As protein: CASSPTRVQPQHF. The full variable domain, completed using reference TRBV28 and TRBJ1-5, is DVKVTQSSRYLVKRTGEKVFLECVQDMDHENMFWYRQDPGLGLRLIYFSYDVKMKEKGDIPEGYSVSREKKERFSLILESASTNQTSMYLCASSPTRVQPQHFGDGTRLSIL.

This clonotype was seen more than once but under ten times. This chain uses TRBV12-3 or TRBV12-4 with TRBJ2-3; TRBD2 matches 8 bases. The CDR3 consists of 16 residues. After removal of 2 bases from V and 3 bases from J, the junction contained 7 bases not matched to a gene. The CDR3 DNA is TGTGCCAGCAGTTTACAGAGCGGGGGAGGAACAGATACGCAGTATTTT. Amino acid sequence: CASSLQSGGGTDTQYF.

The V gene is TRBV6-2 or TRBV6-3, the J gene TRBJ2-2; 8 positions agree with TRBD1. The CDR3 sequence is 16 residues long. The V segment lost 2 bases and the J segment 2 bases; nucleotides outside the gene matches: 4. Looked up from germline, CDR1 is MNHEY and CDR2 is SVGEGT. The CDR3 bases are TGTGCCAGCAGTTACCTGACAGGGGTTAACACCGGGGAGCTGTTTTTT. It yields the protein CASSYLTGVNTGELFF.

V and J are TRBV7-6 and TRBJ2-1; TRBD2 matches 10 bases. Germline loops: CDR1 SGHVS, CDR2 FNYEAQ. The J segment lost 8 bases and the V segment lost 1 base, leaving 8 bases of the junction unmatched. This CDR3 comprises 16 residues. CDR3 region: CASSLEGAGGWYEQFF. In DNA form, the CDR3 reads TGTGCCAGCAGCTTAGAAGGAGCGGGAGGGTGGTATGAGCAGTTCTTC.

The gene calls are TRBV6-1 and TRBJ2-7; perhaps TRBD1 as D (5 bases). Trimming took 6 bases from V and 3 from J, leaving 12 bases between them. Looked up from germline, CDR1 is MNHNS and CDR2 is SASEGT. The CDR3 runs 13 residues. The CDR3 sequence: CASRKTENYEQYF. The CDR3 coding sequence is TGTGCCAGCAGAAAGACAGAAAACTACGAGCAGTACTTC.

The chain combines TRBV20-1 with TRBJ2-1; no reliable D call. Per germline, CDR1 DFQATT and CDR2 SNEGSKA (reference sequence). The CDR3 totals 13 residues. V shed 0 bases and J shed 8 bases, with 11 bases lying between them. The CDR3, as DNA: TGCAGTGCTAGAGATTTAAGAGTCCATGAGCAGTTCTTC. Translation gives CSARDLRVHEQFF.

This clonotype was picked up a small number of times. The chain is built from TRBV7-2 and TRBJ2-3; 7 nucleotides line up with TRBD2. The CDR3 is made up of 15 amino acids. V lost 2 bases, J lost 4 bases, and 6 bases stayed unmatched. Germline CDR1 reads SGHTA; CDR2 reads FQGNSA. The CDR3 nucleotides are TGTGCCAGCAGCTTATTTCGGGGAGGGTCAGATACGCAGTATTTT. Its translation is CASSLFRGGSDTQYF.

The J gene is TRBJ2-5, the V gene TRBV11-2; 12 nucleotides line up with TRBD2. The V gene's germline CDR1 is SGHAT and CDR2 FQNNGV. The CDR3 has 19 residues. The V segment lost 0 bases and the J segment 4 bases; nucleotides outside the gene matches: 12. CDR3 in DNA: TGTGCCAGCAGCTTAGAGCTTTCTAGCGGGGGGGCCTACGGAGAGACCCAGTACTTC. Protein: CASSLELSSGGAYGETQYF.

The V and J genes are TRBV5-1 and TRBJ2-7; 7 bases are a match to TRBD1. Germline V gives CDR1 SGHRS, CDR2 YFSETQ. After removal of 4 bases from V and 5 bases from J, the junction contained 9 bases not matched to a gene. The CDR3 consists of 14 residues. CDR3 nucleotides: TGCGCCAGCAGCCTTGGACAGGTGGTCGACGAGCAGTACTTC. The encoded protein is CASSLGQVVDEQYF.